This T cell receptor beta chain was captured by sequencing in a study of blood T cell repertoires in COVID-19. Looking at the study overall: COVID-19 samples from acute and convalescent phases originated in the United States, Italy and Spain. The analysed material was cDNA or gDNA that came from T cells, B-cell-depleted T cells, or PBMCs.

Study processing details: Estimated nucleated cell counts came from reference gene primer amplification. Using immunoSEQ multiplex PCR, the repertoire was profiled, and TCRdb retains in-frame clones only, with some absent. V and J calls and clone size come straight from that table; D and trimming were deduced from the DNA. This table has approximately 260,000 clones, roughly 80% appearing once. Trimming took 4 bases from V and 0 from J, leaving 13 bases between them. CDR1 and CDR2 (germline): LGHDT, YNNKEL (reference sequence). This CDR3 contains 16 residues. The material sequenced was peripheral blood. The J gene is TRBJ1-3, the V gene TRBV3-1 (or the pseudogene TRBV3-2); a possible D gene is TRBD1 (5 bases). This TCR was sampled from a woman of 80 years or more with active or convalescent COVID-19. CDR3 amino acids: CASSLGGTVSGNTIYF. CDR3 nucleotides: TGTGCCAGCAGCCTTGGAGGGACGGTCTCTGGAAACACCATATATTTT.